This T cell receptor (beta chain) was sequenced during a study of beta chain features in type 1 diabetes. Study-wide points: Type 1 diabetes patients showed fewer insertions and more deletions at VDJ junctions. Shortening of TCRB CDR3s, moderate but significant, appeared in all four CD4+ subsets of Type 1 diabetes patients.

Sequenced material consisted of expressed TCRB transcripts (all of the isolated RNA was reverse transcribed). TCRdb's copy holds only in-frame clones and misses some; the assay was immunoSEQ multiplex PCR. The sample contains roughly 730,000 clones, roughly 13% of which appear only once. This clone was counted only a few times. Its specificity is unknown. CDR3 length: 15 residues. In germline, CDR1 is LNHDA, CDR2 SQIVND (reference sequence). The trim removed 8 bases at V and 0 bases at J, leaving 2 bases unmatched. The receptor's source is a man between 18 and 29 years old with type 1 diabetes. Sequenced material: naive CD4+ T cells from blood. The V and J genes are TRBV19 and TRBJ2-6; TRBD2 matches at 9 bases. The CDR3 DNA reads TGTGCCAGTCGTAGCGGGAGCTCTGGGGCCAACGTCCTGACTTTC. It translates to CASRSGSSGANVLTF. Supplemented by reference TRBV19 and TRBJ2-6, the full variable domain reads DGGITQSPKYLFRKEGQNVTLSCEQNLNHDAMYWYRQDPGQGLRLIYYSQIVNDFQKGDIAEGYSVSREKKESFPLTVTSAQKNPTAFYLCASRSGSSGANVLTFGAGSRLTVL.